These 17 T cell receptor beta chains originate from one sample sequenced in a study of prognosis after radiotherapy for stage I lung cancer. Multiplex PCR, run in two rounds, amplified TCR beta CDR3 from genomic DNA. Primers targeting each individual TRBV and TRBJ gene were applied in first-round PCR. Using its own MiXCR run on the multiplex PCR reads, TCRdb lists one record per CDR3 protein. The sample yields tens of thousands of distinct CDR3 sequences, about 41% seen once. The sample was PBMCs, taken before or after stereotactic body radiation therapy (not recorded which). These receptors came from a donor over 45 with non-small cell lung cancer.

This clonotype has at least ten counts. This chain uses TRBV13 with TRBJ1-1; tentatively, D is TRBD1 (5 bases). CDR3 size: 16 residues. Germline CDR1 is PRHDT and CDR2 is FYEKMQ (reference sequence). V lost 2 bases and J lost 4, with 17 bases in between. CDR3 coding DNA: TGTGCCAGCAGCTTAAGTGGGCAGGGACCGGGCACTGAAGCTTTCTTT. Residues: CASSLSGQGPGTEAFF. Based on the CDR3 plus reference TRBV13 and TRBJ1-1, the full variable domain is AAGVIQSPRHLIKEKRETATLKCYPIPRHDTVYWYQQGPGQDPQFLISFYEKMQSDKGSIPDRFSAQQFSDYHSELNMSSLELGDSALYFCASSLSGQGPGTEAFFGQGTRLTVV.

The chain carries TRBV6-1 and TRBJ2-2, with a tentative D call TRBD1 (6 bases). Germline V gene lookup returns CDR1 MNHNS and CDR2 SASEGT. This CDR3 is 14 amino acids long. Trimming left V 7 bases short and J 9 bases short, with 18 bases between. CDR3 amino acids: CASTSAGDNRELFF. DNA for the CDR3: TGTGCCAGCACCTCCGCAGGGGACAACCGGGAGCTGTTTTTT.

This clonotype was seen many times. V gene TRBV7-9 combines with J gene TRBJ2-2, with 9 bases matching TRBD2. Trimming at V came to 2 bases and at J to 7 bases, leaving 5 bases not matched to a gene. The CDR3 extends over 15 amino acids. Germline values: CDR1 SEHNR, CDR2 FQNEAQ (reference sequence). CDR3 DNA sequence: TGTGCCAGCAGCTTATTAGCGGGAGATGTCGGGGAGCTGTTTTTT. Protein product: CASSLLAGDVGELFF.

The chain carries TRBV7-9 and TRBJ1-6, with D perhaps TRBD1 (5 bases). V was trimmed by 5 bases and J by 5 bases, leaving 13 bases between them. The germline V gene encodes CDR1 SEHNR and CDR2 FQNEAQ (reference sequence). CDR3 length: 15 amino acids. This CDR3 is CASSPGTGNNSPLHF. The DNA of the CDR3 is TGTGCCAGCAGCCCCGGGACGGGTAATAATTCACCCCTCCACTTT. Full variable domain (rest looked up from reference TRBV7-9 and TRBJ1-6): DTGVSQNPRHKITKRGQNVTFRCDPISEHNRLYWYRQTLGQGPEFLTYFQNEAQLEKSRLLSDRFSAERPKGSFSTLEIQRTEQGDSAMYLCASSPGTGNNSPLHFGNGTRLTVT.

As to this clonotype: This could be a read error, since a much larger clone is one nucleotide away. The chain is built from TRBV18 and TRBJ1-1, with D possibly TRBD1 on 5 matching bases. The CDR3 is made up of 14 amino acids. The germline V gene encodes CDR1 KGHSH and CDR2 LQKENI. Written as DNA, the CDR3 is TGTGCCGGCTCACCGTCCCAGGGTATCACTGAAGCTTTCTTT. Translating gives CAGSPSQGITEAFF.

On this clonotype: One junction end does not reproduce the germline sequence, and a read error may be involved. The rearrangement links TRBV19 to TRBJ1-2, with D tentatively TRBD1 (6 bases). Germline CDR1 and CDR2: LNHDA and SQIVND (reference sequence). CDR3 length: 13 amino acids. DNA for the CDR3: TGTGCCAGTAGTGCCGGGACATCCTATGGTTACACCTTC. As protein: CASSAGTSYGYTF.

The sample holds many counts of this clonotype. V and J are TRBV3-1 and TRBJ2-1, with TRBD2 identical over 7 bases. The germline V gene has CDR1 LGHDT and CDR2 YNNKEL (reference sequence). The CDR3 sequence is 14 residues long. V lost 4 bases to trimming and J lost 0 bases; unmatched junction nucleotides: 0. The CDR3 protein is CASSPGGSYNEQFF. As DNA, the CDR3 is TGTGCCAGCAGCCCGGGGGGCTCCTACAATGAGCAGTTCTTC.

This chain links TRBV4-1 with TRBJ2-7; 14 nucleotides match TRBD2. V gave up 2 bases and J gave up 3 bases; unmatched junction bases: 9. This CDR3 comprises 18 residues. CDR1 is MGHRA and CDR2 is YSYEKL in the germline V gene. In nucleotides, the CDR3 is TGCGCCAGCAGCCAAAACCTCTTCGGACTAGCGGGAGGCTACGAGCAGTACTTC. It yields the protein CASSQNLFGLAGGYEQYF.

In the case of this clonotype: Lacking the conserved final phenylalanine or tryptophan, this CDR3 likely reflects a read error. The CDR3 nucleotides read TGTGCCATCAGCTTAAGCCCGGGACAGGGGAACTATGGCTACACCCTC. Translating gives CAISLSPGQGNYGYTL. The chain combines TRBV11-2 with TRBJ1-2; 10 nucleotides line up with TRBD1. CDR3 length equals 16 residues. CDR1 and CDR2 (germline): SGHAT, FQNNGV.

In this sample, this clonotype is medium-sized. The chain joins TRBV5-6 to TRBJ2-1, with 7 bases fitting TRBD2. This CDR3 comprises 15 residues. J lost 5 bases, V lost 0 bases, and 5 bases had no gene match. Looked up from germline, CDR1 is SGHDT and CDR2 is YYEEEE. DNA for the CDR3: TGTGCCAGCAGCTTGGGACCGGGACTAAACAATGAGCAGTTCTTC. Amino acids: CASSLGPGLNNEQFF.

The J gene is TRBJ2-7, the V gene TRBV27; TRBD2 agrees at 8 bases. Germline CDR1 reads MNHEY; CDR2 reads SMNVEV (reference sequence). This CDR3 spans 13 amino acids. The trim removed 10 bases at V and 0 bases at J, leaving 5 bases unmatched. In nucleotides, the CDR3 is TGTGCCACCGCGGGGGGAAGCTCCTACGAGCAGTACTTC. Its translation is CATAGGSSYEQYF.

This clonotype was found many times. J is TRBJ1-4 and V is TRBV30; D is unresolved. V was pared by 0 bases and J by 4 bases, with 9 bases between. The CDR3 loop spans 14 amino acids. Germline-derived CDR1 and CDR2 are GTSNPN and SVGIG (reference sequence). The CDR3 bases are TGTGCCTGGAGTGTAAGGGATTATAATGAAAAACTGTTTTTT. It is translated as CAWSVRDYNEKLFF. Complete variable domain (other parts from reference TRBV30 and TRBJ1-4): SQTIHQWPATLVQPVGSPLSLECTVEGTSNPNLYWYRQAAGRGLQLLFYSVGIGQISSEVPQNLSASRPQDRQFILSSKKLLLSDSGFYLCAWSVRDYNEKLFFGSGTQLSVL.

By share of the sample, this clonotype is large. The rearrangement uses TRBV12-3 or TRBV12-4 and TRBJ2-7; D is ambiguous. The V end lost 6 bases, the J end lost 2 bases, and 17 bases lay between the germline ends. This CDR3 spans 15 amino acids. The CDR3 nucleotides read TGTGCCAGCAGCAACCCAAGAGCAACGGCCTACGAGCAGTACTTC. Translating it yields CASSNPRATAYEQYF.

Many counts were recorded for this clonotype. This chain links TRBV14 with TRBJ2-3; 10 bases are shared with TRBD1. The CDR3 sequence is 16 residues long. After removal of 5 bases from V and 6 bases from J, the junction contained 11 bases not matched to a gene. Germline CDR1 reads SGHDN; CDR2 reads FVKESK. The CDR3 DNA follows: TGTGCCAGCAGCTCTCGGGACAGGGGACTAAAGGATACGCAGTATTTT. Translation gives CASSSRDRGLKDTQYF.

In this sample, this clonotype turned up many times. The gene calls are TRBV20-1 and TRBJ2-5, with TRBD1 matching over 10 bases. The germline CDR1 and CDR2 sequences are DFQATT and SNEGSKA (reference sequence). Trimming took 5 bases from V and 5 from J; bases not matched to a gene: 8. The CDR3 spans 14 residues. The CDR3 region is CSAYLTGGAETQYF. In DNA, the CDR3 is TGCAGTGCTTACCTGACAGGGGGCGCCGAGACCCAGTACTTC.

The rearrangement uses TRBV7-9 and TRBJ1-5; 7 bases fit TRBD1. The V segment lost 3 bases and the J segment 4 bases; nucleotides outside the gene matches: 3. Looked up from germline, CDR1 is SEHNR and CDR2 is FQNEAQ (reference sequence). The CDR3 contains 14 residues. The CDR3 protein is CASSFPGGNQPQHF. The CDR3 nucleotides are TGTGCCAGCAGCTTTCCAGGGGGGAATCAGCCCCAGCATTTT.

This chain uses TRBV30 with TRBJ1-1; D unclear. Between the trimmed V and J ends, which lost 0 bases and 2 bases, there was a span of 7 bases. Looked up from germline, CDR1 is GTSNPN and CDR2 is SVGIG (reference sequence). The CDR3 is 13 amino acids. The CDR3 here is CAWSVSVNTEAFF. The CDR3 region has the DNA TGTGCCTGGAGTGTATCAGTTAACACTGAAGCTTTCTTT.